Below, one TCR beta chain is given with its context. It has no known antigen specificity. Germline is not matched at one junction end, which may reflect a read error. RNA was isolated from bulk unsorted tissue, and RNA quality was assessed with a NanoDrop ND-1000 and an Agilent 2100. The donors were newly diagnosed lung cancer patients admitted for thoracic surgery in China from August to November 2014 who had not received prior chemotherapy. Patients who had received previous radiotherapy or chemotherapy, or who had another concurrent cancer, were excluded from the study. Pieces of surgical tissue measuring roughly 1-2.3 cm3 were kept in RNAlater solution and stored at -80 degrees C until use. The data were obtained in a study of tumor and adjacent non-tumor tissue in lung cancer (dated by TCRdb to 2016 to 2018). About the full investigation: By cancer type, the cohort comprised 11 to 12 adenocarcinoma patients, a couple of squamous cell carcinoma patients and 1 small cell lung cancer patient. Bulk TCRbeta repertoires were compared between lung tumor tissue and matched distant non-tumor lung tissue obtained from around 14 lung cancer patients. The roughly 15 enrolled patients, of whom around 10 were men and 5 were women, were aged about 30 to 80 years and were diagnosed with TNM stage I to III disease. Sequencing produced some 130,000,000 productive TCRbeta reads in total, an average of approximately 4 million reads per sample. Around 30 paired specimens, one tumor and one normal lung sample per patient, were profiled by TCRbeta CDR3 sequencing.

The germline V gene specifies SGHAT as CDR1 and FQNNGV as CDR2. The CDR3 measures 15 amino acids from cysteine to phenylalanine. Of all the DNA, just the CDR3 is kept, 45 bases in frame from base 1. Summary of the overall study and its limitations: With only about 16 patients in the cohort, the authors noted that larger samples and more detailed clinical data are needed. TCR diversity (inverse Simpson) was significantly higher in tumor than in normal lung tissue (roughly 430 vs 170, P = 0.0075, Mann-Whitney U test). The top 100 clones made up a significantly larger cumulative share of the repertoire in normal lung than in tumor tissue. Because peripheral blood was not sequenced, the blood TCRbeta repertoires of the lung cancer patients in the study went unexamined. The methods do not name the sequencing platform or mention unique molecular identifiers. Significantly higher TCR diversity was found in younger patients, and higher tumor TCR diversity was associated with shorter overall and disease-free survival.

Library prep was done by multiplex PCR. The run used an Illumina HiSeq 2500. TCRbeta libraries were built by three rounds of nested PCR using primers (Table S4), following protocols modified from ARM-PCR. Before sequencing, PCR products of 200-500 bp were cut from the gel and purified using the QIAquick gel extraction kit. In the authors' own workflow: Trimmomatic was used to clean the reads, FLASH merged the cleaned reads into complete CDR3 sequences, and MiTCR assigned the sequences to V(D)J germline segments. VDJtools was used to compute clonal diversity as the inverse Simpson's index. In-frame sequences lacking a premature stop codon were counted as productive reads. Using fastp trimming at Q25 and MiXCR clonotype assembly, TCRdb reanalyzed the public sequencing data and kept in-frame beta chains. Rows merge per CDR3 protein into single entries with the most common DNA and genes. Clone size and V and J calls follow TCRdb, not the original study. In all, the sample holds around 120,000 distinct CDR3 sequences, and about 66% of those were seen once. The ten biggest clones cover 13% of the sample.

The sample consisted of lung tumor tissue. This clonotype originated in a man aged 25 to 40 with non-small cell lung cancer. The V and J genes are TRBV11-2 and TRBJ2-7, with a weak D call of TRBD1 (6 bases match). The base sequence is TGTGCCACCAGCATACCGGGACATGGGTCCTACGAACAGTACTTC. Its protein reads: CATSIPGHGSYEQYF.